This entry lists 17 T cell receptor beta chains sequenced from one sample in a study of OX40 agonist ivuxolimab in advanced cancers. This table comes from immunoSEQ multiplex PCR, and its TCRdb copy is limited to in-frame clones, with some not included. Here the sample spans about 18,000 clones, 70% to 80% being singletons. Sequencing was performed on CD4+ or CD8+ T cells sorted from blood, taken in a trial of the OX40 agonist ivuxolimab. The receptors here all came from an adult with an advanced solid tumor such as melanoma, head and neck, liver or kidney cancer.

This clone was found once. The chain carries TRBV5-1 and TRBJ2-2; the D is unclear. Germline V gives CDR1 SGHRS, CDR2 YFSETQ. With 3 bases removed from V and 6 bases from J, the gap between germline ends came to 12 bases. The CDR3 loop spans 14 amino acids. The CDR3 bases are TGCGCCAGCAGCTCTGTGACCCAATCCGGGGAGCTGTTTTTT. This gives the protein CASSSVTQSGELFF.

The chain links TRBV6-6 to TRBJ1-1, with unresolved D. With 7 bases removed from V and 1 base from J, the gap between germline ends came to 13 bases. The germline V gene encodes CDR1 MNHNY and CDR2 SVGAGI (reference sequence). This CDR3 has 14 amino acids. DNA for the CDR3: TGTGCCAGCACTCCTGGACGGCCGAACACTGAAGCTTTCTTT. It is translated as CASTPGRPNTEAFF.

CDR3 amino acids: CASSSGVQYF. The CDR3 DNA reads TGTGCCAGCAGCTCCGGGGTGCAGTACTTC. The J gene is TRBJ2-7, the V gene TRBV11-3, with TRBD2 as a possible D gene (5 bases). The ends were cut back, 4 bases at V and 9 bases at J, with 7 bases in the middle. The CDR3 runs to 10 residues. Germline values: CDR1 SGHNT, CDR2 YENEEA.

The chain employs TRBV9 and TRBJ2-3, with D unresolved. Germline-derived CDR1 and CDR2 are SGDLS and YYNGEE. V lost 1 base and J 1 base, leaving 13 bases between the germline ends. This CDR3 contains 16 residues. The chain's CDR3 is CASSVRAARGTDTQYF. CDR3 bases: TGTGCCAGCAGCGTAAGGGCCGCCCGGGGCACAGATACGCAGTATTTT.

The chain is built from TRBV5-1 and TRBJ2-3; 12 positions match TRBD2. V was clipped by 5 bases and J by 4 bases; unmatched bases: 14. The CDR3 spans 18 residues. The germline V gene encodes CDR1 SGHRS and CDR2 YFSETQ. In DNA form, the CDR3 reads TGCGCCAGCAGTCCTGGACTAGCGGGGCCCCGGGGGGCAGATACGCAGTATTTT. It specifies CASSPGLAGPRGADTQYF.

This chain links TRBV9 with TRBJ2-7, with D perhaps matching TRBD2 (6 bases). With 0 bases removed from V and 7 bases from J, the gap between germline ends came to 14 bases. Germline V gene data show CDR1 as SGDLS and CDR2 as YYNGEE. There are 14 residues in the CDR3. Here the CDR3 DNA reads TGTGCCAGCAGCGTAGCTCTAATGGGGGGAGAGCAGTACTTC. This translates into CASSVALMGGEQYF.

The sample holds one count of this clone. The CDR3 nucleotides are TGTGCCAGCAGCTTAGGGCGGGAGACTACACACAATGAGCAGTTCTTC. Amino acids: CASSLGRETTHNEQFF. The V call is TRBV7-2, the J call TRBJ2-1; 7 bases align to TRBD2. V shed 1 base and J 5 bases; nucleotides not matched to a gene: 8. The CDR3 sequence is 16 residues long. Germline V CDR1 and CDR2: SGHTA, FQGNSA.

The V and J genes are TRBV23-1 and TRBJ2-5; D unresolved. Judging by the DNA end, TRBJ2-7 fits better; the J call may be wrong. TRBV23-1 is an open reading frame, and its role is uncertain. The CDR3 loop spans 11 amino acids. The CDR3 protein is CASSQSPEQYF. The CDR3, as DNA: TGCGCCAGCAGTCAAAGCCCCGAGCAGTACTTC.

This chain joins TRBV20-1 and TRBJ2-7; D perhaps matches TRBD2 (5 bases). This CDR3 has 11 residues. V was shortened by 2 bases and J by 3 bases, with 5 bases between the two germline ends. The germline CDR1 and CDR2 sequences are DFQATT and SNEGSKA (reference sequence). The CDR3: CSARRGYEQYF. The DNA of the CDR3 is TGCAGTGCTAGACGGGGCTACGAGCAGTACTTC.

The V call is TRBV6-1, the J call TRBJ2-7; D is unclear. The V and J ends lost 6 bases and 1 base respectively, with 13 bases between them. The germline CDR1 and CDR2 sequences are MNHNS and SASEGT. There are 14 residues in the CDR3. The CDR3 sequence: CASRPQVQSYEQYF. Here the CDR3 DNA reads TGTGCCAGCAGACCACAAGTACAATCCTACGAGCAGTACTTC.

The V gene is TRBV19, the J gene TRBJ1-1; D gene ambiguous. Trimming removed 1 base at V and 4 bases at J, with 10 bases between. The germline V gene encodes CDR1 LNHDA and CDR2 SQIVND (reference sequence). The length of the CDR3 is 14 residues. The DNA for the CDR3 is TGTGCCAGTAGTATAGGGAGGGTGGTCACTGAAGCTTTCTTT. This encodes CASSIGRVVTEAFF.

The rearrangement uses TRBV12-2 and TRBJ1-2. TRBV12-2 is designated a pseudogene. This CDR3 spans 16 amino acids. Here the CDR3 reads CASRLEIPRRYYGYTF. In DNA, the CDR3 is TGTGCAAGTCGCTTAGAGATCCCCCGGAGGTACTATGGCTACACCTTC.

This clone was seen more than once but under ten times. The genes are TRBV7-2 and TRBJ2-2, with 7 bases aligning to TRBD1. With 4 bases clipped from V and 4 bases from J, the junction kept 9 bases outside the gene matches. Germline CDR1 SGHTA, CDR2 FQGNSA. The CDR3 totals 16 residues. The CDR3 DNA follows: TGTGCCAGCAGCTCCATAGGGGGCCTTTTCACCGGGGAGCTGTTTTTT. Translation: CASSSIGGLFTGELFF.

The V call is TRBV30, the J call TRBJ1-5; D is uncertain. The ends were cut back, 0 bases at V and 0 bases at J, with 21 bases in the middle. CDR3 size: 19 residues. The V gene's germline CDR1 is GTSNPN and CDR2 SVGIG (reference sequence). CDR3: CAWSVHRNPPGNSNQPQHF. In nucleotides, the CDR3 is TGTGCCTGGAGTGTTCATCGAAACCCCCCAGGCAATAGCAATCAGCCCCAGCATTTT.

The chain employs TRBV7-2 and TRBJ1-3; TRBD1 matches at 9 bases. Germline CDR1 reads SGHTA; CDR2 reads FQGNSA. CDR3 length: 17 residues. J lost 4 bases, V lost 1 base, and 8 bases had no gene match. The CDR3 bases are TGTGCCAGCAGCTTAGGTTCGGGACAGGGCATCGGAAACACCATATATTTT. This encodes CASSLGSGQGIGNTIYF.

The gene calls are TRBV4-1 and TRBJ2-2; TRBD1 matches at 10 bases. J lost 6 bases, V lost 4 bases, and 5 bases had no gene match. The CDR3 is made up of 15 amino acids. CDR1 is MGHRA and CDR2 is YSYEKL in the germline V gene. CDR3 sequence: CASSPRDRGAGELFF. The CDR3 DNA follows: TGCGCCAGCAGCCCTAGGGACAGGGGAGCCGGGGAGCTGTTTTTT.

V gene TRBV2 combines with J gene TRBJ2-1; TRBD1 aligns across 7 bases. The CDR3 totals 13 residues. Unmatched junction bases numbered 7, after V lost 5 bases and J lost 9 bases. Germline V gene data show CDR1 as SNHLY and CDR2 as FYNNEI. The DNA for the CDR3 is TGTGCCAGCAGTCCCGGGACAGTCTTTGAGCAGTTCTTC. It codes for CASSPGTVFEQFF.